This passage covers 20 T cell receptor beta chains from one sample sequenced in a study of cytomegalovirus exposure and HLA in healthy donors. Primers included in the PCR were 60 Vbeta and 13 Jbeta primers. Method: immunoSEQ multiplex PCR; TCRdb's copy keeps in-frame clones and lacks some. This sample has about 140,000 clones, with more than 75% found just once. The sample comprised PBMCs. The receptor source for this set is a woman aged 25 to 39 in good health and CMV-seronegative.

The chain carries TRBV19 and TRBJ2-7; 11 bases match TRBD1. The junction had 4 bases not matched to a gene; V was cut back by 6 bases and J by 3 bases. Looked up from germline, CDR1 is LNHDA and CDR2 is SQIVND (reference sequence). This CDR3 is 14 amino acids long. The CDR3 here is CASRGQGDFYEQYF. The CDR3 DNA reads TGTGCCAGTAGGGGACAGGGGGACTTCTACGAGCAGTACTTC.

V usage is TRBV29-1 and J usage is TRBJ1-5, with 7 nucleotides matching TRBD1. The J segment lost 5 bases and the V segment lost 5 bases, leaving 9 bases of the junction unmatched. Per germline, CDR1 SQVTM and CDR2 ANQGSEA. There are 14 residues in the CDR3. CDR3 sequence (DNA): TGCAGCGTTTCCACAGGGGTTAGAGATCAGCCCCAGCATTTT. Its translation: CSVSTGVRDQPQHF.

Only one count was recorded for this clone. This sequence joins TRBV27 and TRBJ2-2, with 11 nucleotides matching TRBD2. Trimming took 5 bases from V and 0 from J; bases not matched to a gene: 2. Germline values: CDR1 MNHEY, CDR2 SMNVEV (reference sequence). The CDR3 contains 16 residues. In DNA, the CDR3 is TGTGCCAGCAGTCCACTAGCGGGGGCGAACACCGGGGAGCTGTTTTTT. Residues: CASSPLAGANTGELFF.

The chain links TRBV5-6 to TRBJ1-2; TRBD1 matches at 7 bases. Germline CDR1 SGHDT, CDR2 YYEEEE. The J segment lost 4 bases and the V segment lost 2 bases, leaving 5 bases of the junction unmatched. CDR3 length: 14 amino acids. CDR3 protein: CASSFQDRPYGYTF. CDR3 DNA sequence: TGTGCCAGCAGCTTCCAGGACAGGCCCTATGGCTACACCTTC.

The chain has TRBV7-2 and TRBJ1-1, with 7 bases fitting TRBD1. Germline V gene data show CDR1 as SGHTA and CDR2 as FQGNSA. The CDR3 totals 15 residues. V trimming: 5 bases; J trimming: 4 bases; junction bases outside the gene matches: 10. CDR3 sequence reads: CASSPPTGRLTEAFF. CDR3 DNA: TGTGCCAGCAGCCCTCCGACAGGGAGACTCACTGAAGCTTTCTTT.

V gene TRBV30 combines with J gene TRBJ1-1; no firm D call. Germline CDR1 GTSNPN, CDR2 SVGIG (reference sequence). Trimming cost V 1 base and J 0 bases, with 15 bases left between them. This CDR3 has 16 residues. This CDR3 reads CAWSGEDQTMNTEAFF. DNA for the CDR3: TGTGCCTGGAGTGGGGAGGACCAGACGATGAACACTGAAGCTTTCTTT.

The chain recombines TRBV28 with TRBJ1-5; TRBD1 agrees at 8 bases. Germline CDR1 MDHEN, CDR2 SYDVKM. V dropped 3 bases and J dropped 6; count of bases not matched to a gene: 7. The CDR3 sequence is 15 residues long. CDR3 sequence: CASSFSGQVIQPQHF. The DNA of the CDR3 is TGTGCCAGCAGTTTCTCGGGACAGGTGATTCAGCCCCAGCATTTT.

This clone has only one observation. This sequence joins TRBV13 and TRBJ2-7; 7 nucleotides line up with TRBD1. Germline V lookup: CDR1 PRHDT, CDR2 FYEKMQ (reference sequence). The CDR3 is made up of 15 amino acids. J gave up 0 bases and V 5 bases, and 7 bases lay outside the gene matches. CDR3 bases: TGTGCCAGCAGCCGAAGACAGGGTTTCTCCTACGAGCAGTACTTC. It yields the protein CASSRRQGFSYEQYF.

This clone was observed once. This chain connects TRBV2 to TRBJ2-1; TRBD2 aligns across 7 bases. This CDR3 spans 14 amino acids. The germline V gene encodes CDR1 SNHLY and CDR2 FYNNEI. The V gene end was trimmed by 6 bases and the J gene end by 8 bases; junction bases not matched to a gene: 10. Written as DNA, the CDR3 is TGTGCCAGCAGGCTGGCCCCGGGGGGAGATGAGCAGTTCTTC. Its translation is CASRLAPGGDEQFF.

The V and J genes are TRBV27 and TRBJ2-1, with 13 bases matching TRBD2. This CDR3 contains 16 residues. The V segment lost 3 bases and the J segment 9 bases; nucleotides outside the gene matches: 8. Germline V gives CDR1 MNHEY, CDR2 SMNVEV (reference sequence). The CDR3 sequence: CASSFTTSGGRGEQFF. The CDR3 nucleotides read TGTGCCAGCAGTTTCACGACTAGCGGGGGGAGAGGTGAGCAGTTCTTC.

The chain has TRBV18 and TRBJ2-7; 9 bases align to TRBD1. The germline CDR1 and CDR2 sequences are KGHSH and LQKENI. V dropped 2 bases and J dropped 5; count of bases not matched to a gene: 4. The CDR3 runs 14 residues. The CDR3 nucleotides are TGTGCCAGCTCACCAATCGGGACAGGGAACGAGCAGTACTTC. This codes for CASSPIGTGNEQYF.

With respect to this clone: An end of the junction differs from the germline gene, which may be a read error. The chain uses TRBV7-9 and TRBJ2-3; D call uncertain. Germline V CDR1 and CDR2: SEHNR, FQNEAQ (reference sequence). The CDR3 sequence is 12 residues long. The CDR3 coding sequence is TGTTCCAGCAGCTTAGGTACCCACAGGCAGTATTTT. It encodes CSSSLGTHRQYF.

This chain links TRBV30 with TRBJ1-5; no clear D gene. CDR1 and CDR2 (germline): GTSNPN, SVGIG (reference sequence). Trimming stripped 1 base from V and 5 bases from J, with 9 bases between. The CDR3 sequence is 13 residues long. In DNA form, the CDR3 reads TGTGCCTGGAGTGGAAGGAGCTATCAGCCCCAGCATTTT. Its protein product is CAWSGRSYQPQHF.

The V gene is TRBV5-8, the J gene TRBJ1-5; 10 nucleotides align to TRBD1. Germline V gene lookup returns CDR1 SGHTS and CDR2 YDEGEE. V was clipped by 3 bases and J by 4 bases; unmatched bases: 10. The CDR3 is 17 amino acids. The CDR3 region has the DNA TGTGCCAGCAGCTCCGGACAGGGGGTTTATAGAAATCAGCCCCAGCATTTT. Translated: CASSSGQGVYRNQPQHF.

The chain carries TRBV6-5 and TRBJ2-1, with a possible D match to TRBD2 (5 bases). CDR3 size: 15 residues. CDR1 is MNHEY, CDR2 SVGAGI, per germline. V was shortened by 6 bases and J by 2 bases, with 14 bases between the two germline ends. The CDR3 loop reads CASRKSGQTYNEQFF. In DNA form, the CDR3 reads TGTGCCAGCAGAAAAAGCGGTCAGACCTACAATGAGCAGTTCTTC.

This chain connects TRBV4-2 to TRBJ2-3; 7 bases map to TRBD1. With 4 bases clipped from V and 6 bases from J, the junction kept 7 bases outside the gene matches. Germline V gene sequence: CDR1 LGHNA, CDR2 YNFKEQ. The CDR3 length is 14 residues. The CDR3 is CASSLGQDWDTQYF. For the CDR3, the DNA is TGTGCCAGCAGCCTAGGACAGGATTGGGATACGCAGTATTTT.

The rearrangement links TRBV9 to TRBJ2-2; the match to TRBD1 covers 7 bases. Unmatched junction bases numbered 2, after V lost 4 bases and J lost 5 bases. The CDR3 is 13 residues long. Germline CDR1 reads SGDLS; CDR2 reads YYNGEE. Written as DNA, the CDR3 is TGTGCCAGCAGCCCAGGGGGAACCGGGGAGCTGTTTTTT. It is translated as CASSPGGTGELFF.

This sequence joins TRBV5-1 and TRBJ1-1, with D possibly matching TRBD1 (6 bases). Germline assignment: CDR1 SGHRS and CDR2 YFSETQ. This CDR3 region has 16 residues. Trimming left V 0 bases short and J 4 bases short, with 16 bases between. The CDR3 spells CASSLVAGAGRTEAFF. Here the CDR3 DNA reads TGCGCCAGCAGCTTGGTAGCAGGGGCAGGTCGCACTGAAGCTTTCTTT.

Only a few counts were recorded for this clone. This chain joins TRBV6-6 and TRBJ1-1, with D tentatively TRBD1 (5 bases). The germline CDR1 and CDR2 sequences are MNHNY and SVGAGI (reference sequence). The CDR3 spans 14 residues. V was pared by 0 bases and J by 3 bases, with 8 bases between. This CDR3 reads CASSYSGGDTEAFF. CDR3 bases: TGTGCCAGCAGTTACTCGGGGGGTGACACTGAAGCTTTCTTT.

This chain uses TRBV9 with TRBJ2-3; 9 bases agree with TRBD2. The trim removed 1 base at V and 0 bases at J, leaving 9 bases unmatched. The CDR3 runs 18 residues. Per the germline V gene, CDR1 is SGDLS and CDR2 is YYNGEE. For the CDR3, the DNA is TGTGCCAGCAGCGTAAAAGCGGGGGGCCCGATTAGCACAGATACGCAGTATTTT. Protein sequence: CASSVKAGGPISTDTQYF. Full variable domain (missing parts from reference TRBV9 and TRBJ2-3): DSGVTQTPKHLITATGQRVTLRCSPRSGDLSVYWYQQSLDQGLQFLIQYYNGEERAKGNILERFSAQQFPDLHSELNLSSLELGDSALYFCASSVKAGGPISTDTQYFGPGTRLTVL.